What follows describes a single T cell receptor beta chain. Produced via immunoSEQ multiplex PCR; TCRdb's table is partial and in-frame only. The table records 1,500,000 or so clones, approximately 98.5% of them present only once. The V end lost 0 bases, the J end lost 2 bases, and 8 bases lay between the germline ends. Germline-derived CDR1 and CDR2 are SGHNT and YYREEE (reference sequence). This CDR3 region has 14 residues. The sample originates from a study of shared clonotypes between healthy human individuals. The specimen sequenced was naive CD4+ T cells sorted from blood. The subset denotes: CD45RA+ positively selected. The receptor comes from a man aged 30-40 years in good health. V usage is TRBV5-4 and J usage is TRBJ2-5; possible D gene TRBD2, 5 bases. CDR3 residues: CASSLGRGQETQYF. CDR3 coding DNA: TGTGCCAGCAGCTTGGGTCGAGGGCAAGAGACCCAGTACTTC.